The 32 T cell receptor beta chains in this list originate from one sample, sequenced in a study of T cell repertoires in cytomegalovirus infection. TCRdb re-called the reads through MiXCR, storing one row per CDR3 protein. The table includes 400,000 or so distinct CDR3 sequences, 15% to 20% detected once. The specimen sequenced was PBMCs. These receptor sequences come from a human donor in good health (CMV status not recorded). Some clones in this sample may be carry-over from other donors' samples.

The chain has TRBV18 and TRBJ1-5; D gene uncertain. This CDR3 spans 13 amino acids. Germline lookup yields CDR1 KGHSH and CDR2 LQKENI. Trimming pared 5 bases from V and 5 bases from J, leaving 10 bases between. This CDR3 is CASSTWEYQPQHF. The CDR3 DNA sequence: TGTGCCAGCTCAACTTGGGAGTATCAGCCCCAGCATTTT.

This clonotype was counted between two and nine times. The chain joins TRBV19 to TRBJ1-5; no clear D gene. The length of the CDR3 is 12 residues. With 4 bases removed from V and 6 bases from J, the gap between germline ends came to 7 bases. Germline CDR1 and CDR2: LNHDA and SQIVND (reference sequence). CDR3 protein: CASSNLFQPQHF. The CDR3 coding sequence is TGTGCCAGTAGTAATTTGTTTCAGCCCCAGCATTTT.

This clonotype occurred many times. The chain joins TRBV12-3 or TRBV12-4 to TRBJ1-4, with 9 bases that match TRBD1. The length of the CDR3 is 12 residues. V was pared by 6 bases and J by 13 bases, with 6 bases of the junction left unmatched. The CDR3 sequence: CASRLEDRGLFF. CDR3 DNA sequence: TGTGCCAGCAGACTCGAGGACAGGGGACTGTTTTTT.

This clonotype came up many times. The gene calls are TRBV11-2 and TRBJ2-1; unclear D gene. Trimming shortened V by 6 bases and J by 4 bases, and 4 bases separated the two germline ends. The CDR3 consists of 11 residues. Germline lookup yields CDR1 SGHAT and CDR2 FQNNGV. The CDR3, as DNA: TGTGCCAGCAGGATTTACAATGAGCAGTTCTTC. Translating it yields CASRIYNEQFF.

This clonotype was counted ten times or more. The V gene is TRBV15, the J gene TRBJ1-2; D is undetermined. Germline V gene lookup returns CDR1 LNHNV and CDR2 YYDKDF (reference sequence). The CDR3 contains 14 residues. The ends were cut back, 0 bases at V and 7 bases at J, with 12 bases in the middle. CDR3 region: CATSRDETGGGYTF. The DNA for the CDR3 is TGTGCCACCAGCAGAGATGAAACGGGTGGTGGCTACACCTTC.

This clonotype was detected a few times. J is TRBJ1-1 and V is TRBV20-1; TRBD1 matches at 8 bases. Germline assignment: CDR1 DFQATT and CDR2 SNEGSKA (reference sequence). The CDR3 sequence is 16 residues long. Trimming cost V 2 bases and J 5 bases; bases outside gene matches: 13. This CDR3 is CSARYTGGNLETEAFF. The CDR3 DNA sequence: TGCAGTGCTAGATATACAGGGGGAAATTTGGAGACTGAAGCTTTCTTT.

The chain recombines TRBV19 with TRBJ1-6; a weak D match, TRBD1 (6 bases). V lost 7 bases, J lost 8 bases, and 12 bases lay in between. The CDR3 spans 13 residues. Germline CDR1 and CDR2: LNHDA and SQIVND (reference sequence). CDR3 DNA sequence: TGTGCCAGTATGGGGGACATTTATTCACCCCTCCACTTT. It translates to CASMGDIYSPLHF.

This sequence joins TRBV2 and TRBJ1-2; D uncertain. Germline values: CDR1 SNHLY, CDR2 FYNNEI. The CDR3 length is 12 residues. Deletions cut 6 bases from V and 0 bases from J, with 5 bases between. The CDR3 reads CASRATNYGYTF. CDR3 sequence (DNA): TGTGCCAGCAGGGCGACTAACTATGGCTACACCTTC.

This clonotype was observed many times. The CDR3 DNA sequence: TGTGCCAGCAGTTTTCCCCGGAGAACGTTTACGCAGTATTTT. Translated: CASSFPRRTFTQYF. The chain recombines TRBV12-3 or TRBV12-4 with TRBJ2-3, with unresolved D. Trimming stripped 3 bases from V and 8 bases from J, with 15 bases between. CDR3 length: 14 residues.

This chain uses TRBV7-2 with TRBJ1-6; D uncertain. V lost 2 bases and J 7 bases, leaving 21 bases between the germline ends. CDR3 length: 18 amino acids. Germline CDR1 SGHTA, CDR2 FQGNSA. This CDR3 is CASSLSRSGQANNSPLHF. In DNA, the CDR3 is TGTGCCAGCAGCTTATCTCGCTCTGGTCAGGCCAACAATTCACCCCTCCACTTT.

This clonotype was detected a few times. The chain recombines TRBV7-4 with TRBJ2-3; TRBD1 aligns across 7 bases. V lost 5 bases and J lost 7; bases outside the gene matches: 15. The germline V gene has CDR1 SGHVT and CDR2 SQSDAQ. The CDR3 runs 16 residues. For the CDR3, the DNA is TGTGCCAGCAGCGCATACAGGGGCCACCAGCCGAATACGCAGTATTTT. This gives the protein CASSAYRGHQPNTQYF. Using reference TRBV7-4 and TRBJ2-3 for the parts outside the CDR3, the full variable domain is GAGVSQSPRYKVAKRGRDVALRCDSISGHVTLYWYRQTLGQGSEVLTYSQSDAQRDKSGRPSGRFSAERPERSVSTLKIQRTEQGDSAVYLCASSAYRGHQPNTQYFGPGTRLTVL.

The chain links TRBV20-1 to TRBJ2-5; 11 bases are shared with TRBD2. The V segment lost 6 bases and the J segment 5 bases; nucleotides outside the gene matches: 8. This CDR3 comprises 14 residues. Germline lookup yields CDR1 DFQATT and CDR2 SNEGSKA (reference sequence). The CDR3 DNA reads TGCAGTGCGGTAGCGGGGGGGTACTGGGAGACCCAGTACTTC. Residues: CSAVAGGYWETQYF.

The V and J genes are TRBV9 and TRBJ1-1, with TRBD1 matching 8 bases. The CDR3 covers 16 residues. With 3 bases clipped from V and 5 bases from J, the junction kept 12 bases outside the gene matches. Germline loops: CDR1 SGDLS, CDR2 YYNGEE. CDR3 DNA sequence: TGTGCCAGCAGCGATCGCCAGGGGGCAGGGAGGACTGAAGCTTTCTTT. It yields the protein CASSDRQGAGRTEAFF.

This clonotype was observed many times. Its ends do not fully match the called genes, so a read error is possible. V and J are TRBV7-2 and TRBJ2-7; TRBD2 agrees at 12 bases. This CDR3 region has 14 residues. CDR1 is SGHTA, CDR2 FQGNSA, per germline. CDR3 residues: CASSLEASGRVLNF. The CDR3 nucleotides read TGTGCCAGCAGCTTAGAGGCTAGCGGGAGGGTCCTGAACTTC.

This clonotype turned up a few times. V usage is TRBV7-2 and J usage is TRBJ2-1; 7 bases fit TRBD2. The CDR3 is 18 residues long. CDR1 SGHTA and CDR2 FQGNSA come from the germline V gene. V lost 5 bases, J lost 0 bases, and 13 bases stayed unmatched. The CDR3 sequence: CASSPPIAGVGSYNEQFF. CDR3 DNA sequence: TGTGCCAGCAGCCCCCCCATCGCGGGAGTGGGCTCCTACAATGAGCAGTTCTTC.

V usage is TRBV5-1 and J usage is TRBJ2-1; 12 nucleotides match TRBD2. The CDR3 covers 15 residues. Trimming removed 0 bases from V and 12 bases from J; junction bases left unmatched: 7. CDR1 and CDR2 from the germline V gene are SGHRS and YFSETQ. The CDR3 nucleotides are TGCGCCAGCAGCTTGGAAACTAGCGGGGGGCACGCGCAGTTCTTC. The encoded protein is CASSLETSGGHAQFF.

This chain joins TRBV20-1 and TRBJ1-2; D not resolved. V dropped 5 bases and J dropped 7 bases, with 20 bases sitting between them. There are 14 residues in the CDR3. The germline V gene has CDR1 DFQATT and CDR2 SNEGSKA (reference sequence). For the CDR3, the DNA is TGCAGTGCTGCCCCGCCGCAGCCGTATAGTGGCTACACCTTC. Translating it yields CSAAPPQPYSGYTF.

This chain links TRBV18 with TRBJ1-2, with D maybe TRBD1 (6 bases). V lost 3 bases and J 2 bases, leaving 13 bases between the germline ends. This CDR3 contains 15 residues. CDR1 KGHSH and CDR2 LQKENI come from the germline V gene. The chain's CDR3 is CASSPTDSLNYGYTF. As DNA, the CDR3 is TGTGCCAGCTCACCGACGGACAGTTTAAACTATGGCTACACCTTC.

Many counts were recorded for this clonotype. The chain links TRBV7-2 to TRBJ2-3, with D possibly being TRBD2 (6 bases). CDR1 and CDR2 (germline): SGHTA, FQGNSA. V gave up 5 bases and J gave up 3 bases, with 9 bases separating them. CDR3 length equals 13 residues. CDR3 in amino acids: CASSRAGTDTQYF. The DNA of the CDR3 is TGTGCCAGCAGCCGGGCGGGGACAGATACGCAGTATTTT.

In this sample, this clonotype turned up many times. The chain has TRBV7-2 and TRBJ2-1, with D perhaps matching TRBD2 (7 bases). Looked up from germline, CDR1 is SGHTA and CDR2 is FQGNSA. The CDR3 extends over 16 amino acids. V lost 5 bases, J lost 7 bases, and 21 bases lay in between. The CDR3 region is CASSNPGGGGRNEQFF. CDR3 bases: TGTGCCAGCAGCAACCCTGGGGGCGGGGGCCGAAATGAGCAGTTCTTC.

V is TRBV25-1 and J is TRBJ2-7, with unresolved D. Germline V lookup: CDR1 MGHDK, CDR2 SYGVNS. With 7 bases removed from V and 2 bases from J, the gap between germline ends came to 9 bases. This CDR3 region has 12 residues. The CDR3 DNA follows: TGTGCCAGCATTGGAAATACCTACGAGCAGTACTTC. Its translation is CASIGNTYEQYF.

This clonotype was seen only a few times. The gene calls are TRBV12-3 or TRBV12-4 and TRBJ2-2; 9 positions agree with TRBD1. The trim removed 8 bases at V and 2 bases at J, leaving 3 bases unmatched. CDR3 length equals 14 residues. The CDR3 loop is CASGTGLNTGELFF. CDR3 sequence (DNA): TGTGCCAGCGGGACAGGGCTTAACACCGGGGAGCTGTTTTTT.

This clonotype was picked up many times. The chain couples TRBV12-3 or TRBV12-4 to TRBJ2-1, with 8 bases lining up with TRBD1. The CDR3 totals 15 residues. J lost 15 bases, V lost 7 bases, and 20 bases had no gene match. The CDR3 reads CASTKEGQEAIKWFF. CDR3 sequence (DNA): TGTGCCAGCACCAAGGAGGGACAGGAGGCCATCAAATGGTTCTTC.

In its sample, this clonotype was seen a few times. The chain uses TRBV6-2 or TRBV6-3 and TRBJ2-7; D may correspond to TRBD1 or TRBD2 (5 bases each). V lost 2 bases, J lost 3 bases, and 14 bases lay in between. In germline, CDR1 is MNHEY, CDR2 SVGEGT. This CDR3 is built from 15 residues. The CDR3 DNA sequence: TGTGCCAGCAGTTACCCGGGACCATCAAACTACGAGCAGTACTTC. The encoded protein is CASSYPGPSNYEQYF.

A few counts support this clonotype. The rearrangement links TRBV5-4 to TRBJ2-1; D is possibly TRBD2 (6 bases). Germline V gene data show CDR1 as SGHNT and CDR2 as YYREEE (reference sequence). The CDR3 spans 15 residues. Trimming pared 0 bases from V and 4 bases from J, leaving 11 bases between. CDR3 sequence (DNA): TGTGCCAGCAGCTTGGGCCAGCGGGTTTACAATGAGCAGTTCTTC. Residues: CASSLGQRVYNEQFF.

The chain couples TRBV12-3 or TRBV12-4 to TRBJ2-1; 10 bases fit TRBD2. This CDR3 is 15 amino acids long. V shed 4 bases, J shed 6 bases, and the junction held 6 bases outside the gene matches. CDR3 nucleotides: TGTGCCAGCAGTTCCGGGACTAGCGTTAGCAATGAGCAGTTCTTC. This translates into CASSSGTSVSNEQFF.

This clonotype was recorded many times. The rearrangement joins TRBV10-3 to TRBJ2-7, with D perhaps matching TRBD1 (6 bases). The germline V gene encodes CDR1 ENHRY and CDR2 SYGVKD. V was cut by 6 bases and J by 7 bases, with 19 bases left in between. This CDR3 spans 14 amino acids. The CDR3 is CAISLGTRLGEQYF. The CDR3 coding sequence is TGTGCCATCAGCCTCGGGACACGCTTGGGTGAGCAGTACTTC.

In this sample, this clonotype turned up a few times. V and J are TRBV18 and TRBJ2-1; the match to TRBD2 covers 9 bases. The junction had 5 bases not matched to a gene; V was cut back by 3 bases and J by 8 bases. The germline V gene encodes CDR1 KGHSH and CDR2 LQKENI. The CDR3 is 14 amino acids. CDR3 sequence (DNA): TGTGCCAGCTCACCTAGCGGGAGTAAGGATGAGCAGTTCTTC. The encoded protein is CASSPSGSKDEQFF.

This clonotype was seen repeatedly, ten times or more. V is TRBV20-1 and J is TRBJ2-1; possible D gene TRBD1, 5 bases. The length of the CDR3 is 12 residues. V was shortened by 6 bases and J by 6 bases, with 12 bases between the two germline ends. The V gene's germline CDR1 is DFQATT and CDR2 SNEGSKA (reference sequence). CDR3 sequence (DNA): TGCAGTGCCCCCGGACAAGGCAATGAGCAGTTCTTC. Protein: CSAPGQGNEQFF.

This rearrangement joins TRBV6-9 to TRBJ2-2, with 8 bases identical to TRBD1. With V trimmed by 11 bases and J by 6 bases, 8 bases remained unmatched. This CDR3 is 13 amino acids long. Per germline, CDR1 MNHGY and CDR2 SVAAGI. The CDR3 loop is CAPGQGAPGELFF. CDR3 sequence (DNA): TGTGCCCCCGGGCAGGGGGCCCCCGGGGAGCTGTTTTTT.

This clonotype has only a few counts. Here the CDR3 DNA reads TGTGCCAGCAGTTTGTCAGGGATGGAGACCCAGTACTTC. It codes for CASSLSGMETQYF. The V call is TRBV27, the J call TRBJ2-5; maybe TRBD1 (5 bases). Germline V gene sequence: CDR1 MNHEY, CDR2 SMNVEV (reference sequence). CDR3 length equals 13 residues. The V and J ends lost 3 bases and 5 bases respectively, with 10 bases between them.

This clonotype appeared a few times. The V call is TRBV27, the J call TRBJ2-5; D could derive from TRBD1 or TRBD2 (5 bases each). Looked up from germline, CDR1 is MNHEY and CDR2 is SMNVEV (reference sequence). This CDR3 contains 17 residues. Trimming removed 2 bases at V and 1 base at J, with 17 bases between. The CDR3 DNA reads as TGTGCCAGCAGTTTAGAGTTCATGTCGGGGACCCAAGAGACCCAGTACTTC. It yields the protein CASSLEFMSGTQETQYF.